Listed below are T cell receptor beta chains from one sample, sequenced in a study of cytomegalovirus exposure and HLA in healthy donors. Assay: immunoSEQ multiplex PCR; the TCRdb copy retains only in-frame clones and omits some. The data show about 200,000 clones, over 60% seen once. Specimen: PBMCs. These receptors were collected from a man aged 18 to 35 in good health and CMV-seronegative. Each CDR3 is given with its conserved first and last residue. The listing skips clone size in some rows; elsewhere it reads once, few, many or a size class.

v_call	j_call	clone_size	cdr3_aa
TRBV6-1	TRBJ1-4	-	CASSLDRGNEKLFF
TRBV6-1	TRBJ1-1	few	CASSLTENTEAFF
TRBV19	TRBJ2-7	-	CASSMAWDSSYEQYF
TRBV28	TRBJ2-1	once	CASSLTSGSSNEQFF
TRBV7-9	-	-	CASSLEGGAYEQYF
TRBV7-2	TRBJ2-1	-	CASSLISNEQFF
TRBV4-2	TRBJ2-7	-	CASSLSRESYEQYF
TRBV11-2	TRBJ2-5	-	CASSLHGESQETQYF
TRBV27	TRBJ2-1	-	CASSFTGVEQFF
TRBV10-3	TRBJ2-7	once	CAICPGTGVHEQYF
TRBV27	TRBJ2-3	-	CASSFATSGSTDTQYF
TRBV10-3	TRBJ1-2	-	CAISESSREGYTF
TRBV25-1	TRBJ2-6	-	CASGAGAGANVLTF
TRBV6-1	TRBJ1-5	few	CASSDPRDQPQHF
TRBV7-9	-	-	CASIPARASVGSYEQYF
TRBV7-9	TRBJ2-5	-	CASSQVTGTETQYF
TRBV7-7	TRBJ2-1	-	CASSLAEGDEQFF
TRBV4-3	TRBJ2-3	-	CASSPFPGQGADTQYF
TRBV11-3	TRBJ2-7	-	CASSPDRLVHEQYF
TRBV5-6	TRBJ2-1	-	CASSLGLAGNEQFF
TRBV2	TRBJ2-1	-	CASSENHPVQYEQFF
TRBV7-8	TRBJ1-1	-	CASSLQGDSEAFF
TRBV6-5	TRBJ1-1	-	CASSWDRGGDTEAFF
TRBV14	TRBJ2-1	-	CASSQGLIKNNEQFF
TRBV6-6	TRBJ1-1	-	CASSATLNTEAFF
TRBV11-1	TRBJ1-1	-	CASSSKTEMNTEAFF
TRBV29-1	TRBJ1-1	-	CSVLRQGYTEAFF
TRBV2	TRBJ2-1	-	CASSEAGGNEQFF
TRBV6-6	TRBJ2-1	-	CASLEGAHGYNEQFF
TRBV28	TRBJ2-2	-	CASRRQNTGELFF
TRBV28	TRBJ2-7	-	CASSGQPFYEQYF
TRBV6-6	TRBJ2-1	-	CASGATKGEQQFF